This T cell receptor beta chain comes out of a study of cytomegalovirus exposure and HLA in healthy donors. Findings and caveats of the study: It was reportedly the case that the classifier diagnosed cytomegalovirus status with high specificity and sensitivity.

The protocol was immunoSEQ multiplex PCR, while the TCRdb copy is restricted to in-frame clones and leaves out a portion. The sample records 100,000 to 120,000 clones, 88% being singletons. Only a few counts were recorded for this clone. Its antigen is as yet unknown. The CDR3 is made up of 15 amino acids. V shed 3 bases and J 1 base; nucleotides not matched to a gene: 6. The sequence derives from a woman aged 25 to 39 in good health and CMV-seropositive. The V and J genes are TRBV23-1 and TRBJ2-7; the match to TRBD1 covers 7 bases. Being an ORF, TRBV23-1 has a function that is uncertain. Sequenced sample: PBMCs. In DNA, the CDR3 is TGCGCCAGCAGTCAGACCGGGACAGAGTCCTACGAGCAGTACTTC. Amino acid sequence: CASSQTGTESYEQYF.